One and the same sample provided the 6 T cell receptor beta chains below, sequenced in a study of blood T cell repertoires in COVID-19. Profiling relied on immunoSEQ multiplex PCR, and the TCRdb table lists in-frame clones only, not all of them. The sample lists under 300,000 clones; about nine tenths were seen once. The specimen was PBMCs or T cells enriched from blood (not recorded which). The receptors stem from a woman aged 45-65 years who had recovered from COVID-19.

The rearrangement joins TRBV4-3 to TRBJ2-5, with 9 bases lining up with TRBD2. The J segment lost 5 bases and the V segment lost 0 bases, leaving 16 bases of the junction unmatched. The CDR3 consists of 19 residues. The germline CDR1 and CDR2 sequences are LGHNA and YSLEER. As DNA, the CDR3 is TGCGCCAGCAGCCAAGATTACCGTACAGCAAGCGGGAGGTTGGAGACCCAGTACTTC. This sequence encodes CASSQDYRTASGRLETQYF.

The chain carries TRBV7-8 and TRBJ1-1; D is uncertain. Germline CDR1 is SGHVS and CDR2 is FQNEAQ. V dropped 5 bases and J dropped 4 bases, with 20 bases sitting between them. The CDR3 loop spans 16 amino acids. The DNA of the CDR3 is TGTGCCAGCAGCCATACCGAAACAACCGAGGGCACTGAAGCTTTCTTT. As protein: CASSHTETTEGTEAFF.

V is TRBV11-2 and J is TRBJ2-7, with 8 bases identical to TRBD1. The ends lost 4 bases at V and 3 bases at J; junction bases unmatched: 8. The CDR3 runs to 15 residues. The germline gives CDR1 SGHAT, CDR2 FQNNGV. DNA of the CDR3: TGTGCCAGCAGCTCCGGGACAGGCGAATTCTACGAGCAGTACTTC. Amino acids: CASSSGTGEFYEQYF.

The chain recombines TRBV7-2 with TRBJ2-1; 13 bases align to TRBD2. Germline V lookup: CDR1 SGHTA, CDR2 FQGNSA. After removal of 4 bases from V and 8 bases from J, the junction contained 5 bases not matched to a gene. CDR3 length: 15 residues. The CDR3 DNA is TGTGCCAGCAGCTCACTAGCGGGAGGGCCGTATGAGCAGTTCTTC. Translating it yields CASSSLAGGPYEQFF.

The CDR3 DNA sequence: TGTGCCAGCGCCGAAGAGGGACATTTGAACACTGAAGCTTTCTTT. Encoded protein: CASAEEGHLNTEAFF. The chain has TRBV2 and TRBJ1-1, with D possibly TRBD1 on 6 matching bases. This CDR3 contains 15 residues. V was pared by 8 bases and J by 0 bases, with 16 bases between. From germline, CDR1 is SNHLY and CDR2 FYNNEI.

The rearrangement links TRBV23-1 to TRBJ2-5, with a weak D call TRBD2 (6 bases). TRBV23-1 is an open reading frame whose function is uncertain. Between the trimmed V and J ends, which lost 4 bases and 5 bases, there was a span of 11 bases. The CDR3 totals 13 residues. The CDR3 reads CASSLGDWETQYF. CDR3 DNA sequence: TGCGCCAGCAGTCTAGGGGACTGGGAGACCCAGTACTTC.